This entry concerns a single T cell receptor beta chain. The antigen is unknown. What was sequenced were expressed TCRB transcripts, since all of the isolated RNA had been reverse transcribed. Profiled with immunoSEQ multiplex PCR; TCRdb holds only in-frame clones, not every one. The sample comprises about 180,000 clones, 7.8% of which are singletons, and about 1% rests with the top ten. This sample was included in a study of beta chain features in type 1 diabetes. Regarding the study as a whole: Moderately but significantly shorter TCRB CDR3s were found in Type 1 diabetes patients in all four CD4+ subsets.

From germline, CDR1 is MDHEN and CDR2 SYDVKM. The CDR3 contains 14 residues. Trimming removed 3 bases at V and 2 bases at J, with 10 bases between. The receptor's source is a woman between 40 and 55 years old with type 1 diabetes. The sample taken for sequencing was central memory CD4+ T cells from blood. The chain couples TRBV28 to TRBJ1-2; D call uncertain. The CDR3 DNA follows: TGTGCCAGCAGTTTCCCATCTGAGAACTATGGCTACACCTTC. It yields the protein CASSFPSENYGYTF.